These 9 T cell receptor beta chains share one sample of origin, sequenced in a study of OX40 agonist ivuxolimab in advanced cancers. Assay: immunoSEQ multiplex PCR; the TCRdb copy retains only in-frame clones and omits some. This sample has about 91,000 clones, with 80% to 90% found just once. The sequenced sample was CD4+ or CD8+ T cells sorted from blood, obtained in a trial of the OX40 agonist ivuxolimab. These receptors originate from an adult with an advanced solid tumor such as melanoma, head and neck, liver or kidney cancer.

J is TRBJ2-7 and V is TRBV14, with 14 bases fitting TRBD2. This CDR3 comprises 15 residues. The J segment lost 6 bases and the V segment lost 3 bases, leaving 4 bases of the junction unmatched. The germline V gene encodes CDR1 SGHDN and CDR2 FVKESK. The CDR3: CASSHLGLAGVEQYV. The DNA for the CDR3 is TGTGCCAGCAGCCACCTGGGACTAGCGGGAGTCGAGCAGTACGTC.

J is TRBJ2-7 and V is TRBV28, with D possibly TRBD2 on 6 matching bases. The CDR3 is 18 amino acids. V was cut by 3 bases and J by 1 base, with 22 bases left in between. Germline loops: CDR1 MDHEN, CDR2 SYDVKM. CDR3 region: CASSFNKFGGNPSYEQYF. DNA for the CDR3: TGTGCCAGCAGTTTTAATAAATTTGGCGGGAACCCATCCTACGAGCAGTACTTC.

V and J are TRBV6-1 and TRBJ1-2; D gene ambiguous. V lost 5 bases and J lost 4, with 14 bases in between. CDR1 and CDR2 (germline): MNHNS, SASEGT. This CDR3 is built from 14 residues. CDR3: CASSREGPSYGYTF. Here the CDR3 DNA reads TGTGCCAGCAGTCGAGAGGGTCCAAGCTATGGCTACACCTTC.

This chain joins TRBV19 and TRBJ1-1, with D possibly TRBD1 on 5 matching bases. The CDR3 contains 11 residues. Trimming stripped 2 bases from V and 11 bases from J, with 9 bases between. Looked up from germline, CDR1 is LNHDA and CDR2 is SQIVND (reference sequence). In DNA, the CDR3 is TGTGCCAGTAGTATAACCTACAGGGCTTTCTTT. Translating it yields CASSITYRAFF.

V usage is TRBV4-1 and J usage is TRBJ1-4; no definite D call. V was cut by 1 base and J by 5 bases, with 5 bases left in between. Germline CDR1 MGHRA, CDR2 YSYEKL. This CDR3 is built from 13 residues. CDR3 region: CASSQVINEKLFF. The CDR3 DNA reads TGCGCCAGCAGCCAAGTTATAAATGAAAAACTGTTTTTT.

This chain joins TRBV10-2 and TRBJ2-2; no clear D. V gave up 4 bases and J gave up 1 base, with 4 bases separating them. CDR3 length equals 13 residues. Germline V gives CDR1 WSHSY, CDR2 SAAADI. CDR3: CASSGRNTGELFF. The DNA of the CDR3 is TGCGCCAGCAGTGGGCGGAACACCGGGGAGCTGTTTTTT.

This chain joins TRBV28 and TRBJ2-7, with D unclear. Germline values: CDR1 MDHEN, CDR2 SYDVKM. Trimming cost V 2 bases and J 4 bases, with 9 bases left between them. This CDR3 comprises 13 residues. The CDR3 sequence: CASSLGAMYEQYV. The CDR3 region has the DNA TGTGCCAGCAGTTTAGGAGCAATGTACGAGCAGTACGTC.

The V gene is TRBV9, the J gene TRBJ1-2; TRBD1 matches at 8 bases. The V segment lost 0 bases and the J segment 5 bases; nucleotides outside the gene matches: 12. Per germline, CDR1 SGDLS and CDR2 YYNGEE. This CDR3 comprises 17 residues. The CDR3 loop reads CASSVAVVGQASYGYTF. Here the CDR3 DNA reads TGTGCCAGCAGCGTAGCTGTCGTGGGACAGGCGTCTTATGGCTACACCTTC.

This clone is a singleton in its sample. This chain uses TRBV28 with TRBJ1-2; tentative D call: TRBD1 (6 bases). Germline assignment: CDR1 MDHEN and CDR2 SYDVKM. V was trimmed by 2 bases and J by 8 bases, leaving 12 bases between them. The CDR3 contains 13 residues. The CDR3 spells CASSLRGARGYTF. The CDR3 DNA is TGTGCCAGCAGTTTAAGGGGGGCGCGAGGCTACACCTTC.